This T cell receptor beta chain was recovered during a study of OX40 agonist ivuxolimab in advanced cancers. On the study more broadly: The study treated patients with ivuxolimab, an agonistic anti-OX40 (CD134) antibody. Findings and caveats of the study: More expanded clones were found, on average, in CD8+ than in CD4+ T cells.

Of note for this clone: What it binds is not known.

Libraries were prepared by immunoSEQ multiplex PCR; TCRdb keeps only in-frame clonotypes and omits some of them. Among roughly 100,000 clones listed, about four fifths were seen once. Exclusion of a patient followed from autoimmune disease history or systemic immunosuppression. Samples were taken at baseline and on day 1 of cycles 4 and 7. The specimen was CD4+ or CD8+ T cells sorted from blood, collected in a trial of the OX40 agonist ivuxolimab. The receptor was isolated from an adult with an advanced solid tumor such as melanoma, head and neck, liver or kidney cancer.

The CDR3 bases are TGCAGCGTTGAAGATCGCGGGACAGGGCCGTACGAGCAGTACTTC. The encoded protein is CSVEDRGTGPYEQYF. The V call is TRBV29-1, the J call TRBJ2-7; 9 bases match TRBD1. J lost 4 bases, V lost 0 bases, and 7 bases had no gene match. There are 15 residues in the CDR3. CDR1 is SQVTM and CDR2 is ANQGSEA in the germline V gene.